The rows below give T cell receptor beta chains drawn from one sample of a study of OX40 agonist ivuxolimab in advanced cancers. Clones were sequenced by immunoSEQ multiplex PCR, and TCRdb holds only the in-frame ones, with some missing. The sample records about 79,000 clones, approximately 94% being singletons. The sequences come from CD4+ or CD8+ T cells sorted from blood, collected in a trial of the OX40 agonist ivuxolimab. The receptors stem from an adult with an advanced solid tumor such as melanoma, head and neck, liver or kidney cancer. The CDR3 runs from the conserved cysteine through the conserved F or W. The D gene is left open where the match is weak. Size is omitted from some rows. Given values are once, few, many or a class for expanded clones.

CDR3aa	CDR3nt	j_gene	abundance	d_gene	v_gene
CASSLAGGEQFF	TGTGCCAGCAGCTTAGCGGGTGGTGAGCAGTTCTTC	TRBJ2-1	.	.	TRBV7-9
CASGLTGEETQYF	TGTGCTAGTGGTTTGACAGGCGAAGAGACCCAGTACTTC	TRBJ2-5	.	.	TRBV12-5
CASSQEALAAGGTDTQYF	TGTGCCAGCAGCCAAGAAGCTTTAGCCGCTGGGGGCACAGATACGCAGTATTTT	TRBJ2-3	.	.	TRBV4-2
CASSLVMGNTIYF	TGTGCCAGCAGCTTGGTAATGGGAAACACCATATATTTT	TRBJ1-3	.	.	TRBV5-6
CAISEATGRSDTQYF	TGTGCCATCAGTGAGGCCACAGGGAGATCAGATACGCAGTATTTT	TRBJ2-3	.	.	TRBV10-3
CASSSPDRVYSYEQYF	TGTGCCAGCAGTTCACCGGACAGGGTCTACTCCTACGAGCAGTACTTC	TRBJ2-7	.	TRBD1	TRBV28
CASSLEASQSNEQFF	TGCGCCAGCAGCTTGGAGGCTTCGCAAAGCAATGAGCAGTTCTTC	TRBJ2-1	.	.	TRBV5-1
CASSQDRPESYNEQFF	TGCGCCAGCAGCCAAGATAGACCGGAATCCTACAATGAGCAGTTCTTC	TRBJ2-1	.	.	TRBV4-3
CASSLTSGGFETQYF	TGTGCCAGCAGCCTGACTAGCGGGGGGTTTGAGACCCAGTACTTC	TRBJ2-5	.	TRBD2	TRBV6-5
CASSISPADTQYF	TGTGCCAGCTCCATTAGCCCCGCAGATACGCAGTATTTT	TRBJ2-3	.	.	TRBV6-5
CASSPLTGNYGYTF	TGTGCCAGCAGCCCGTTGACAGGGAACTATGGCTACACCTTC	TRBJ1-2	.	TRBD1	TRBV9
CASSFGQGASYEQYF	TGTGCCAGTAGTTTTGGACAGGGGGCCTCCTACGAGCAGTACTTC	TRBJ2-7	.	TRBD1	TRBV19
CASGDSAGTAGELFF	TGTGCCAGCGGCGATTCCGCAGGGACTGCCGGGGAGCTGTTTTTT	TRBJ2-2	.	.	TRBV19
CASSIPVGTGELFF	TGTGCCAGTAGTATCCCGGTAGGAACCGGGGAGCTGTTTTTT	TRBJ2-2	once	.	TRBV19
CASSEEGTSRRKQAYEQYF	TGTGCCAGCAGTGAAGAGGGCACTTCTCGCCGGAAACAAGCCTACGAGCAGTACTTC	TRBJ2-7	.	.	TRBV6-1
CASSPDYPNTGELFF	TGTGCCAGCTCCCCCGACTACCCGAACACCGGGGAGCTGTTTTTT	TRBJ2-2	.	.	TRBV18
CASSSPGDLSYNEQFF	TGTGCCAGCAGCTCGCCAGGGGATCTCTCCTACAATGAGCAGTTCTTC	TRBJ2-1	once	.	TRBV7-9
CASSLVGENEKLFF	TGTGCCAGCAGCTTAGTAGGGGAAAATGAAAAACTGTTTTTT	TRBJ1-4	once	.	TRBV7-9
CASSGGRGVPDTQYF	TGTGCCAGCAGCGGTGGACGGGGGGTACCAGATACGCAGTATTTT	TRBJ2-3	once	TRBD2	TRBV9
CASSPGVRAYEQYF	TGTGCCAGCTCACCGGGGGTTAGGGCCTACGAGCAGTACTTC	TRBJ2-7	few	.	TRBV18
CATIEPSGIDYEQFF	TGTGCCACCATTGAGCCTAGCGGGATTGATTATGAGCAGTTCTTC	TRBJ2-1	.	TRBD2	TRBV10-3
CASSFLDNQPQHF	TGTGCCAGCAGTTTTTTGGACAATCAGCCCCAGCATTTT	TRBJ1-5	.	.	TRBV28
CASSVTGTYGYTF	TGTGCCAGCAGTGTAACAGGGACCTATGGCTACACCTTC	TRBJ1-2	.	.	TRBV25-1
CASTPLVGDTQYF	TGTGCCAGCACCCCCCTAGTTGGAGATACGCAGTATTTT	TRBJ2-3	.	.	TRBV27
CSVHHPTDTQYF	TGCAGCGTTCATCACCCCACAGATACGCAGTATTTT	TRBJ2-3	.	.	TRBV29-1
CASSSLGSSYNEQFF	TGTGCCAGCAGTTCGCTAGGGAGCTCCTACAATGAGCAGTTCTTC	TRBJ2-1	.	.	TRBV27
CASAPGNTIYF	TGTGCCAGCGCCCCAGGGAACACCATATATTTT	TRBJ1-3	.	.	TRBV7-9
CAWSAHSRQGLPNVLTF	TGTGCCTGGAGCGCCCACAGCCGCCAGGGGTTGCCCAACGTCCTGACTTTC	TRBJ2-6	.	.	TRBV30
CASSYGSNSPLHF	TGTGCCAGCAGTTACGGCAGTAATTCACCCCTCCACTTT	TRBJ1-6	.	.	TRBV6-5
CASSAQGRDPGTDTQYF	TGCGCCAGCAGCGCTCAGGGAAGGGATCCCGGCACAGATACGCAGTATTTT	TRBJ2-3	.	.	TRBV4-1
CASTEGGSLNEQFF	TGTGCCAGCACGGAAGGGGGAAGCCTCAATGAGCAGTTCTTC	TRBJ2-1	.	.	TRBV27
CASSLILAGRHEQYF	TGTGCCAGCAGCCTCATACTAGCGGGGAGACACGAGCAGTACTTC	TRBJ2-7	.	TRBD2	TRBV7-9
CASSRETSGYTDTQYF	TGTGCCAGCAGCCGCGAGACTAGCGGGTACACAGATACGCAGTATTTT	TRBJ2-3	.	TRBD2	TRBV11-2
CASSPTWGTWEDTQYF	TGTGCCAGCTCACCAACCTGGGGGACCTGGGAAGATACGCAGTATTTT	TRBJ2-3	.	.	TRBV18
CASSTGQALNTEAFF	TGTGCCAGCAGCACCGGACAGGCTCTAAACACTGAAGCTTTCTTT	TRBJ1-1	.	TRBD1	TRBV7-3
CASSLGSGENNEQFF	TGCGCCAGCAGCTTGGGTTCAGGGGAAAACAATGAGCAGTTCTTC	TRBJ2-1	.	.	TRBV5-1
CASSGLVLGTGFDYGYTF	TGTGCCAGCTCCGGGTTAGTCCTCGGGACAGGATTTGACTATGGCTACACCTTC	TRBJ1-2	.	TRBD1	TRBV28
CASSVAPSGRRDEQYF	TGTGCCAGCAGCGTAGCCCCTAGCGGGAGAAGAGACGAGCAGTACTTC	TRBJ2-7	.	TRBD2	TRBV9
CASSTDFGQYGYTF	TGTGCCAGCAGCACTGATTTTGGACAGTATGGCTACACCTTC	TRBJ1-2	.	.	TRBV9
CASGLGPAYEQYF	TGTGCTAGTGGTTTGGGGCCCGCTTACGAGCAGTACTTC	TRBJ2-7	.	.	TRBV12-5
CASRLGSDYEQYF	TGCGCCAGCAGGCTTGGGTCTGATTACGAGCAGTACTTC	TRBJ2-7	once	.	TRBV5-1
CASSLGRPSDEQYF	TGTGCCAGCAGCTTAGGCCGCCCAAGCGACGAGCAGTACTTC	TRBJ2-7	.	.	TRBV7-9
CASRVDYEQYF	TGTGCCAGCAGGGTGGACTACGAGCAGTACTTC	TRBJ2-7	.	.	TRBV2
CASSPYSRTGNQPQHF	TGTGCCAGCAGTCCCTACTCGCGGACAGGGAATCAGCCCCAGCATTTT	TRBJ1-5	.	TRBD1	TRBV6-6
CASSFGGMTEAFF	TGTGCCAGCAGCTTCGGGGGGATGACTGAAGCTTTCTTT	TRBJ1-1	.	.	TRBV7-9
CASSFQTGYYGYTF	TGTGCCAGCAGCTTCCAGACGGGATACTATGGCTACACCTTC	TRBJ1-2	.	.	TRBV7-3
CASSAAFLNYGYTF	TGTGCCAGCAGCGCAGCATTTCTTAACTATGGCTACACCTTC	TRBJ1-2	.	.	TRBV27
CASSLGLMDGEKLFF	TGTGCCAGCAGCTTGGGCTTGATGGACGGTGAAAAACTGTTTTTT	TRBJ1-4	.	.	TRBV7-2
CASSLQGVGNTIYF	TGTGCCAGCAGTTTACAAGGGGTAGGAAACACCATATATTTT	TRBJ1-3	.	.	TRBV27
CASSQEGTGLEAFF	TGTGCCAGCAGCCAAGAGGGGACAGGGCTTGAAGCTTTCTTT	TRBJ1-1	.	TRBD1	TRBV4-2
CASSFDGTSGSYEQFF	TGTGCCAGCAGCTTCGACGGGACTAGCGGGAGCTATGAGCAGTTCTTC	TRBJ2-1	.	TRBD2	TRBV7-8
CASSVEPTSGPSYEQYF	TGTGCCAGCAGCGTAGAACCCACTAGCGGGCCCTCCTACGAGCAGTACTTC	TRBJ2-7	.	TRBD2	TRBV9
CASSKGLHANTGELFF	TGTGCCAGCAGCAAGGGACTGCACGCGAACACCGGGGAGCTGTTTTTT	TRBJ2-2	.	.	TRBV9
CASSSRQGREKLFF	TGTGCCAGCAGTTCCCGACAAGGGCGTGAAAAACTGTTTTTT	TRBJ1-4	.	.	TRBV27
CASSLGPYNEQFF	TGTGCCAGCAGCTTAGGGCCTTACAATGAGCAGTTCTTC	TRBJ2-1	.	.	TRBV7-9
CASSYWKRDRIYGYTF	TGTGCCAGCAGCTACTGGAAACGGGACAGGATCTATGGCTACACCTTC	TRBJ1-2	once	TRBD1	TRBV6-6
CSVEEGRGRHADNEQFF	TGCAGCGTTGAAGAGGGCAGGGGGCGTCATGCCGACAATGAGCAGTTCTTC	TRBJ2-1	.	TRBD1	TRBV29-1